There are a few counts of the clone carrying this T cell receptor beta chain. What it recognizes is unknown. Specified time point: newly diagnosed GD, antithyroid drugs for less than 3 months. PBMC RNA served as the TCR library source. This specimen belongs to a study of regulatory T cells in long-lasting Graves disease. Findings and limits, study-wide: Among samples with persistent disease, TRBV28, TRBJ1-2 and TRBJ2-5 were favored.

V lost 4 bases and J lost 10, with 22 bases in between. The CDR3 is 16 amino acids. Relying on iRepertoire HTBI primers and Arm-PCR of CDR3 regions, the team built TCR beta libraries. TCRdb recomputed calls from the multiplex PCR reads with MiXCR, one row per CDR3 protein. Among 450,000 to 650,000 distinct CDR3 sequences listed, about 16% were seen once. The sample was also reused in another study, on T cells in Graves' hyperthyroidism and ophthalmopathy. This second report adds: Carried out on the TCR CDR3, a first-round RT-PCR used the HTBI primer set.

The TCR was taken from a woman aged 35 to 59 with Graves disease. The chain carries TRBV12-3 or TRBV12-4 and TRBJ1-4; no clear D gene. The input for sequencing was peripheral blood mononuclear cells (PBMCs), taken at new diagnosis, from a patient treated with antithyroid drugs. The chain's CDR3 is CASSSNWRAVGGKLFF. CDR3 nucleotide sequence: TGTGCCAGCAGTTCCAACTGGCGGGCGGTCGGCGGAAAACTGTTTTTT.